Listed here are 5 T cell receptor beta chains from one sample, sequenced in a study of T-cell memory formation after mild COVID-19. TCRdb itself ran the 5' RACE reads through MiXCR, one entry per CDR3 protein. The sample comprises roughly 130,000 distinct CDR3 sequences, around 6.3% of which are singletons, and 2.2% rests with the top ten. The material sequenced was PBMCs or a T cell subset sorted from them (not recorded which). All receptors come from an adult woman who had mild COVID-19 (a few samples of this study predate the infection). Cell type and time point are not known.

This clonotype was observed a few times. V gene TRBV18 combines with J gene TRBJ2-7; 7 nucleotides match TRBD2. V shed 0 bases, J shed 0 bases, and the junction held 8 bases outside the gene matches. CDR1 is KGHSH and CDR2 is LQKENI in the germline V gene. This CDR3 spans 17 amino acids. The CDR3 here is CASSPPGLAALSYEQYF. The CDR3 coding sequence is TGTGCCAGCTCACCACCGGGGCTAGCGGCCCTCTCCTACGAGCAGTACTTC.

This clonotype was counted only a few times. Relative to the germline gene, one junction end is altered; a read error may explain this. The chain uses TRBV9 and TRBJ2-1; D uncertain. In germline, CDR1 is SGDLS, CDR2 YYNGEE. This CDR3 comprises 15 residues. CDR3 amino acids: CASSVSSPQYSEQFF. Written as DNA, the CDR3 is TGTGCCAGCAGCGTAAGCTCCCCGCAGTACAGTGAGCAGTTCTTC.

Only a few counts were recorded for this clonotype. The chain uses TRBV12-3 or TRBV12-4 and TRBJ1-2, with no clear D. The germline V and J ends were trimmed by 5 bases and 4 bases, with 11 bases remaining between them. The length of the CDR3 is 13 residues. The CDR3 reads CASSVGSRYGYTF. The CDR3 bases are TGTGCCAGCAGTGTTGGCAGCCGCTATGGCTACACCTTC.

J is TRBJ1-2 and V is TRBV7-3, with 9 bases that match TRBD1. The germline V gene has CDR1 SGHTA and CDR2 FQGTGA. The CDR3 totals 16 residues. Trimming at V came to 1 base and at J to 8 bases, leaving 11 bases not matched to a gene. DNA of the CDR3: TGTGCCAGCAGCTTAAATTCCCCCGGGACAGGGCAAGGCTACACCTTC. Its protein is CASSLNSPGTGQGYTF.

The chain uses TRBV3-1 and TRBJ2-3; TRBD1 might be the D (6 bases). CDR1 is LGHDT and CDR2 is YNNKEL in the germline V gene (reference sequence). The CDR3 spans 13 residues. The V and J ends lost 8 bases and 7 bases respectively, with 16 bases between them. The CDR3 spells CASGPLGGNTQYF. The CDR3, as DNA: TGTGCCAGCGGTCCACTAGGGGGAAATACGCAGTATTTT.